The source of this T cell receptor beta chain is a study of blood T cell repertoires in COVID-19 (TCRdb year 2020). A note on the overall study: The collaborator samples originated in the United States, Italy and Spain and spanned the acute and convalescent phases of COVID-19. The prospective study material was composed of cDNA or gDNA derived from T cells, B-cell-depleted T cells, or PBMCs. The dataset comprised deeply sampled blood TCRbeta repertoires from subjects exposed to, actively infected with, or recovered from COVID-19. The repertoires were released in a freely available public database intended as a resource for research on the immune response to SARS-CoV-2. The samples were drawn from two sources: the first 160 participants of the ongoing ImmuneRACE study, and 1,254 subjects contributed by 6 global collaborators. A de-identified subject ID, COVID-19 status, age in years and sex were almost always included in the sample metadata. Where available, HLA class I and class II types were taken from metadata supplied by the sample provider and were not determined by assay-based typing. The paper as a whole reports these results and caveats: The quantity of clinical and demographic metadata differed by source and by participant and was supplied without curation.

CDR1 and CDR2 are read off the germline V gene as MGHDK and SYGVNS. V is shortened by 4 bases, J by 8 bases, and the region joining them spans 11 bases. The CDR3, cysteine through phenylalanine, is 12 amino acids long. CDR3 DNA is the only sequence kept; it has 36 bases, read in frame from the first base. TCRbeta CDR3 regions were amplified from genomic DNA using the immunoSEQ Assay, a bias-controlled multiplex PCR. On the authors' methods: Nucleated cell counts per sample were estimated from amplification of reference gene primers within the assay. To quantify the absolute abundance of each unique TCRbeta CDR3 rearrangement, sequence reads were collapsed and filtered. Productive Simpson clonality was computed per sample as the square root of Simpson's diversity index over productive rearrangements. In TCRdb, the immuneACCESS table is reduced to in-frame sequences with V and J assigned. These tables do not hold every clone; where another copy was compared, an unresolved V gene accounts for under half, and the others remain unexplained. The V and J calls and clone size are taken from that table; D and trimming were inferred from the DNA. This sample has approximately 260,000 clones in its table, and 75% to 90% of those were observed once. The ten largest clones represent 2% to 2.5% of the sample.

Whole blood was collected in K2EDTA tubes by collaborating institutions according to the institutions' own protocols. For TCRbeta analysis, collaborator samples were shipped as frozen whole blood, as isolated PBMCs, or as DNA extracted from either sample type. Of note for this clone: The antigen it recognizes is unknown. Base quality data are lacking; no much larger clone is found one base away.

The chain is assembled from TRBV25-1 and TRBJ1-2, and TRBD1 may be the D gene, going by 6 matching bases. This clonotype originated in a man in his forties or fifties with acute or convalescent COVID-19. Material for sequencing was peripheral blood. In nucleotide form, the sequence is TGTGCCAGCAGTGCAGGGGTTGGAGGCTACACCTTC. This translates into CASSAGVGGYTF.